The text below deals with one TCR beta chain. This clone was found a few times. Its antigen remains undetermined. No base quality information exists; no much larger clone differs at one position. The data are from a study of cytomegalovirus exposure and HLA in healthy donors (dated by TCRdb to about 2017). Study-level background: According to an earlier analysis of a few hundred of the donors, 150 million to 200 million T cells yielded roughly 110 million unique TCR beta sequences and 250 to 350 Gb of sequence data. The aim of the study was to test whether cataloging public T cell receptors could identify signatures of past pathogen exposure. Approximately 310 gigabases of sequencing data and around 80 million unique TCR sequences made up an early release that covered approximately 650 HLA-typed donors. The study used immunosequencing to profile the T cell repertoires of approximately 650 subjects and linked those repertoires to cytomegalovirus serostatus. Among 300 to 500 genotyped donors of the cohort, an average of approximately 240,000 unique TCR beta nucleotide sequences was sequenced per donor, of which 15% to 20% were non-productive. All discovery cohort repertoires had been generated on a single sequencing platform. Typing coverage varied by locus: about 629-630 donors for A, B, C, DRB1 and DQB1; about 520 for DQA1; 606 for DPA1; approximately 450 for DPB1. Rather than using new phenotypic data, the later analysis identified candidate immune exposures from TCR beta sequences and from how often those sequences occurred across donors. Of the roughly 430 genotyped donors, around 81% fell in the genetic ancestry cluster associated with self-reported Caucasian donors. To predict cytomegalovirus infection status, the study brought together high-throughput TCR immunosequencing, statistical association of individual TCRs with disease status, and machine learning. A later genetic analysis used genome-wide SNP genotypes for about three fifths of the 666 donors, treating that subset as a discovery cohort. In an earlier analysis of 550 to 700 of the donors, high-throughput TCR beta sequencing was used to judge whether each TCR beta V gene segment behaved as functional or pseudogenic. Alongside the repertoire data, information on donor age, sex, ethnicity and CMV serostatus was compiled. To study patterns of TCR occurrence, a later analysis re-analyzed previously published TCR beta repertoires from just over 650 donors and added high-resolution HLA genotyping. Both class I and class II loci were covered by HLA typing, at four-digit resolution. A few DR-DQ haplotypes were handled as single units for association and clustering because linkage in the cohort was strong. Besides the first cohort of around 670 subjects, a separate validation cohort made up of 120 different subjects was used.

In total, over 600 healthy bone marrow donors made up the cohort. At the time of sampling, every cohort member was nominally healthy, though immune exposures that went unrecorded were likely present. The donor tested CMV seropositive, placing the donor among the 290 or so seropositive members of the cohort. A peripheral blood sample was provided by each donor, and peripheral blood mononuclear cells were used for TCR beta sequencing. The Qiagen DNeasy Blood Extraction Kit was used to extract genomic DNA from the blood cell samples. The library was built by means of the immunoSEQ multiplex PCR assay. For the multiplex PCR, a mixture combining 60 forward primers for TCR Vbeta segments and 13 reverse primers for TCR Jbeta segments was used. A multiplex PCR assay on genomic DNA amplified the CDR3 region of rearranged TCR beta genes. The Illumina HiSeq System was used to sequence the amplified TCR beta libraries as 87-base-pair reads. In the authors' own workflow: A later analysis counted about 80 million unique TCR beta chains across the 700 or so repertoires, and around 9.9 million of these chains were shared by at least two donors. Raw reads were error-corrected and collapsed into unique sequences with a nearest-neighbor algorithm that merged closely related sequences to remove PCR and sequencing errors. CDR3 sequences were aligned to IMGT reference sequences to assign V, D and J gene segments. Each retained sequence needed at least a six-nucleotide match to both a V gene segment and a J gene segment. Rearrangements were called productive when the CDR3 lacked stop codons and stayed in frame with V and J; all others were non-productive. CDR3 was defined by IMGT convention, running from the second conserved V-encoded cysteine to the conserved J-encoded phenylalanine. In an earlier analysis of around 600 of the donors, sequences lacking an unambiguous match to a single V gene segment were excluded. An earlier analysis of several hundred of the donors called V segments functional above 56.7% productive rearrangements and segregating when the between-donor standard deviation exceeded 5%. A statistical classification framework was developed to diagnose cytomegalovirus status using the catalog of TCR beta chain sequences. A later analysis assigned V and J genes by comparing TCR nucleotide sequences with IMGT/GENE-DB human TR gene sequences. In a later analysis, CDR3 sequences and most-parsimonious VDJ recombination scenarios were assigned using the TCRdist pipeline. In a later analysis, each TCR beta chain was defined by its CDR3 amino acid sequence together with its V-gene family, and reads without a unique V-gene family were excluded. In a later analysis, several hundred highly shared, low-generation-probability nucleotide sequences were removed to address suspected cross-contamination and a sequencing artifact. In a later analysis, a clonal expansion index for each public chain was calculated from normalized within-repertoire ranks of inferred template counts. In a later analysis, generation probabilities were computed with a VDJ recombination model fitted to out-of-frame rearrangements, and the resulting probabilities were checked against IGoR. A later analysis scored TCR-TCR, TCR-HLA and TCR-CMV co-occurrence with hypergeometric tests, applying a repertoire-size bias correction to TCR pairs. False discovery rates were estimated in a later analysis by permuting HLA or CMV assignments 20 times. A later analysis grouped co-occurring TCRs with DBSCAN, adding TCRdist sequence similarity when clustering within HLA-allele-positive subsets. For co-occurrence clustering, repertoires with fewer than 30,000 or more than 120,000 public chains were excluded, along with roughly 5 repertoires with anomalous nucleotide sharing. TCRdb obtained this table from immuneACCESS and retained in-frame rearrangements with V and J assigned. These tables miss some clones; where compared with another copy, unresolved V genes account for less than half of the shortfall, and the remainder is unexplained. The D gene and trimming were derived from the DNA, and the V and J assignments and clone size from that table. Within this sample are some 150,000 clones, with about 81% of them counted one time only. Around 7.8% of the sample is held by the ten biggest clonotypes.

CDR1 and CDR2 are drawn from the germline V gene: SNHLY, FYNNEI. At the junction V is shortened by 1 base and J by 7 bases, with 8 bases in between. Taken from cysteine to phenylalanine, the CDR3 has 14 residues. The only DNA kept is the CDR3, 42 bases in frame from the first base. General study outcomes and caveats: While some public TCRs were present in many individuals, most TCR sequences turned up only very rarely across donors. A later genetic analysis associated a missense DCLRE1C variant with V-gene and J-gene trimming of TCR beta chains, and an independent cohort replicated the association. A group of highly shared sequence variants was considered likely to be a technical artifact of the sequencing pipeline. A later analysis found that TCR association rates varied across HLA loci, with DRB1 alleles showing the most associated TCRs and HLA-C alleles the fewest. A few of the identified cytomegalovirus-associated TCR beta chains were confirmed in vitro to be specific for cytomegalovirus antigens. In both the original and validation cohorts, the classifier was reported to diagnose cytomegalovirus status with high specificity and sensitivity. When HLA alleles, especially DR and DQ, strongly co-occurred, attributing TCR associations to individual alleles was difficult. Because HLA typing was missing for some donors at each locus, association tests included only the typed subset. Compared with the 666-donor mean, donors in an Asian-associated ancestry cluster had fewer N-insertions in productive TCRs, according to a later genetic analysis. In this cohort, only TCR beta chains were sequenced, and detectable features were limited by the absence of alpha or paired-chain data. Correlated functional status among segregating V segments might be attributable to linkage disequilibrium, but an unknown experimental factor could not be ruled out. An earlier analysis of around 540 of the donors showed that most TCR beta V segments appeared in productive rearrangements either about 90% or about 30% of the time, which broadly matched IMGT annotations. In a later analysis, HLA-associated TCR beta chains were found to be more clonally expanded and to have lower generation probabilities than equally common non-associated chains. A later analysis found that most CMV-associated TCR beta chains appeared HLA-restricted, with HLA associations seemingly driven largely by CMV exposure. At a false discovery rate of 0.05, a later analysis linked 16,000 or so TCR beta sequences to specific HLA alleles. The study listed approximately 160 TCR beta chains as associated with cytomegalovirus. Immune exposure information for the cohort was limited to CMV serostatus. Because counts were too low, fewer than 20 rarely observed V segments, including chromosome 9 orphons, were excluded from the earlier analysis of some 540 of the donors. Some IMGT-functional V segments, including TRBV6-2 and TRBV6-3, could not be told apart with the 87-base-pair reads, so those segments were excluded. A further reported finding was that TCR beta sequences accurately predicted the HLA-A and HLA-B alleles for most subjects in the first cohort. The authors suggested that the approach could potentially be extended to other disease states and immunological phenotypes. Sequencing depth was assumed to be roughly uniform across donors in the presence/absence analyses, though that assumption may not hold. A later analysis reported that several top co-occurrence clusters appeared linked to parvovirus B19, influenza, CMV and Epstein-Barr virus.

The source material was PBMCs. The V and J segments used are TRBV2 and TRBJ1-6; the D gene is not confidently resolved. This receptor was taken from a woman between 45 and 65 years old in good health and CMV-seropositive. The CDR3: CASSEVGENSPLHF. At the DNA level, the sequence is TGTGCCAGCAGTGAAGTCGGGGAAAATTCACCCCTCCACTTT.